These 18 T cell receptor beta chains came from one sample sequenced in a study of cytomegalovirus exposure and HLA in healthy donors. Produced via immunoSEQ multiplex PCR; TCRdb's table is partial and in-frame only. Here the sample spans some 150,000 clones, around 90% being singletons. Sequenced: PBMCs. Receptor source: a man aged 18 to 30 in good health and CMV-seropositive.

This chain connects TRBV29-1 to TRBJ2-7, with 10 bases fitting TRBD2. V shed 5 bases, J shed 1 base, and the junction held 5 bases outside the gene matches. From germline, CDR1 is SQVTM and CDR2 ANQGSEA. This CDR3 contains 14 residues. CDR3 DNA sequence: TGCAGCGTTCAGACTAGCGGGTCGTCCTACGAGCAGTACTTC. This codes for CSVQTSGSSYEQYF.

The J gene is TRBJ2-1, the V gene TRBV5-1; TRBD2 aligns across 10 bases. Germline V gives CDR1 SGHRS, CDR2 YFSETQ. Trimming at V came to 0 bases and at J to 7 bases, leaving 13 bases not matched to a gene. The CDR3 covers 18 residues. CDR3 loop: CASSLDSGRADFRNEQFF. The CDR3 DNA sequence: TGCGCCAGCAGCTTGGACAGCGGGAGGGCCGATTTTAGAAATGAGCAGTTCTTC.

The chain combines TRBV27 with TRBJ2-3, with 8 bases fitting TRBD1. V trimming: 3 bases; J trimming: 3 bases; junction bases outside the gene matches: 2. The CDR3 sequence is 14 residues long. From germline, CDR1 is MNHEY and CDR2 SMNVEV (reference sequence). CDR3 sequence: CASSFYRGTDTQYF. CDR3 DNA: TGTGCCAGCAGTTTCTACAGGGGGACAGATACGCAGTATTTT.

The rearrangement uses TRBV5-4 and TRBJ2-7; TRBD1 agrees at 7 bases. V lost 2 bases to trimming and J lost 1 base; unmatched junction nucleotides: 6. This CDR3 is 15 amino acids long. Looked up from germline, CDR1 is SGHNT and CDR2 is YYREEE (reference sequence). The CDR3 DNA sequence: TGTGCCAGCAGCTTCGCTCGACAGGGATCCTACGAGCAGTACTTC. Its protein product is CASSFARQGSYEQYF.

This clone appeared a single time. The chain employs TRBV14 and TRBJ1-1, with D tentatively TRBD1 (5 bases). V shed 4 bases and J shed 7 bases, with 10 bases lying between them. The CDR3 is made up of 12 amino acids. From germline, CDR1 is SGHDN and CDR2 FVKESK. CDR3 sequence reads: CASSPRGGEAFF. The CDR3 region has the DNA TGTGCCAGCAGCCCCCGGGGGGGTGAAGCTTTCTTT.

The gene calls are TRBV19 and TRBJ1-2; 7 nucleotides align to TRBD1. The CDR3 runs to 14 residues. The junction had 2 bases not matched to a gene; V was cut back by 4 bases and J by 0 bases. Germline CDR1 LNHDA, CDR2 SQIVND (reference sequence). The CDR3 DNA sequence: TGTGCCAGTAGTAGCCAGGGGGCTAACTATGGCTACACCTTC. Translated: CASSSQGANYGYTF. Full variable domain (outside the CDR3, taken from reference TRBV19 and TRBJ1-2): DGGITQSPKYLFRKEGQNVTLSCEQNLNHDAMYWYRQDPGQGLRLIYYSQIVNDFQKGDIAEGYSVSREKKESFPLTVTSAQKNPTAFYLCASSSQGANYGYTFGSGTRLTVV.

This clone was counted once. The chain is built from TRBV5-1 and TRBJ1-4, with 8 bases aligning to TRBD1. The CDR3 covers 15 residues. J was trimmed by 2 bases and V by 4 bases; bases with no gene match: 4. Looked up from germline, CDR1 is SGHRS and CDR2 is YFSETQ. DNA for the CDR3: TGCGCCAGCAGCCACGGACAGGGTACTAATGAAAAACTGTTTTTT. It translates to CASSHGQGTNEKLFF.

The rearrangement uses TRBV7-6 and TRBJ1-1; a weak D match, TRBD1 (5 bases). Germline values: CDR1 SGHVS, CDR2 FNYEAQ. The CDR3 loop spans 13 amino acids. The V end was cut by 4 bases, the J end by 3 bases, with 9 bases between. The CDR3 protein is CASSSLQDTEAFF. For the CDR3, the DNA is TGTGCCAGCAGCTCCTTACAGGACACTGAAGCTTTCTTT.

The chain joins TRBV6-6 to TRBJ1-1; no clear D gene. The germline V and J ends were trimmed by 4 bases and 1 base, with 10 bases remaining between them. The CDR3 consists of 14 residues. Germline values: CDR1 MNHNY, CDR2 SVGAGI (reference sequence). This CDR3 reads CASSLQARNTEAFF. The CDR3 DNA reads as TGTGCCAGCAGTTTGCAGGCTCGGAACACTGAAGCTTTCTTT.

Only one count was recorded for this clone. The chain employs TRBV19 and TRBJ2-3; D gene ambiguous. The CDR3 extends over 16 amino acids. The V gene's germline CDR1 is LNHDA and CDR2 SQIVND (reference sequence). Trimming took off 1 base at V and 2 bases at J, with 13 bases between the two ends. CDR3 nucleotides: TGTGCCAGTAGTATAGTACAGCACCACGCCACAGATACGCAGTATTTT. This gives the protein CASSIVQHHATDTQYF.

This CDR3 reads CASSLTEGRSPLHF. For the CDR3, the DNA is TGTGCCAGCAGCTTAACCGAGGGTAGATCACCCCTCCACTTT. The rearrangement uses TRBV7-9 and TRBJ1-6; D uncertain. Germline-derived CDR1 and CDR2 are SEHNR and FQNEAQ (reference sequence). V gave up 2 bases and J gave up 10 bases, with 12 bases separating them. CDR3 length: 14 residues.

The rearrangement uses TRBV19 and TRBJ1-1, with D unresolved. V gave up 4 bases and J gave up 6 bases, with 12 bases separating them. The CDR3 is made up of 13 amino acids. Germline V gene lookup returns CDR1 LNHDA and CDR2 SQIVND (reference sequence). CDR3 sequence: CASSTMVRAEAFF. Here the CDR3 DNA reads TGTGCCAGTAGTACGATGGTGAGGGCTGAAGCTTTCTTT. Variable domain in full (rest from reference TRBV19 and TRBJ1-1): DGGITQSPKYLFRKEGQNVTLSCEQNLNHDAMYWYRQDPGQGLRLIYYSQIVNDFQKGDIAEGYSVSREKKESFPLTVTSAQKNPTAFYLCASSTMVRAEAFFGQGTRLTVV.

The chain carries TRBV29-1 and TRBJ2-2; TRBD1 might be the D (5 bases). The CDR3 sequence is 11 residues long. The V and J ends lost 7 bases and 3 bases respectively, with 6 bases between them. Germline-derived CDR1 and CDR2 are SQVTM and ANQGSEA. The CDR3 loop is CSGQYTGELFF. The CDR3 DNA sequence: TGCAGCGGACAGTACACCGGGGAGCTGTTTTTT.

The rearrangement links TRBV5-1 to TRBJ2-5, with TRBD1 identical over 8 bases. V shed 3 bases, J shed 1 base, and the junction held 8 bases outside the gene matches. CDR1 SGHRS and CDR2 YFSETQ come from the germline V gene. This CDR3 region has 16 residues. The CDR3 reads CASSSGTGSIQETQYF. DNA of the CDR3: TGCGCCAGCAGCTCCGGGACAGGATCCATCCAAGAGACCCAGTACTTC.

The chain is built from TRBV9 and TRBJ2-2; the match to TRBD2 covers 7 bases. Germline CDR1 SGDLS, CDR2 YYNGEE. V lost 3 bases to trimming and J lost 3 bases; unmatched junction nucleotides: 2. The CDR3 is 14 amino acids. CDR3 coding DNA: TGTGCCAGCAGCGAGCGGGATTACACCGGGGAGCTGTTTTTT. Its protein is CASSERDYTGELFF. Full variable domain (rest looked up from reference TRBV9 and TRBJ2-2): DSGVTQTPKHLITATGQRVTLRCSPRSGDLSVYWYQQSLDQGLQFLIQYYNGEERAKGNILERFSAQQFPDLHSELNLSSLELGDSALYFCASSERDYTGELFFGEGSRLTVL.

The V and J genes are TRBV5-1 and TRBJ2-3; 7 nucleotides line up with TRBD2. The CDR3 loop spans 16 amino acids. Germline CDR1 SGHRS, CDR2 YFSETQ. J lost 4 bases, V lost 0 bases, and 8 bases had no gene match. The DNA for the CDR3 is TGCGCCAGCAGCTTGGAGGGCGGGGGTGCCCCAGATACGCAGTATTTT. This sequence encodes CASSLEGGGAPDTQYF. Using reference TRBV5-1 and TRBJ2-3 for the parts outside the CDR3, the full variable domain is KAGVTQTPRYLIKTRGQQVTLSCSPISGHRSVSWYQQTPGQGLQFLFEYFSETQRNKGNFPGRFSGRQFSNSRSEMNVSTLELGDSALYLCASSLEGGGAPDTQYFGPGTRLTVL.

The rearrangement links TRBV6-5 to TRBJ1-3; 9 bases agree with TRBD1. In germline, CDR1 is MNHEY, CDR2 SVGAGI. The CDR3 extends over 15 amino acids. With V trimmed by 11 bases and J by 8 bases, 16 bases remained unmatched. Here the CDR3 DNA reads TGTGCCTCTTCCAAGGGGGACAGGGATTTGGACACCATATATTTT. It yields the protein CASSKGDRDLDTIYF.

V is TRBV7-9 and J is TRBJ2-7, with D possibly TRBD1 on 5 matching bases. Germline loops: CDR1 SEHNR, CDR2 FQNEAQ (reference sequence). CDR3 length: 16 amino acids. Trimming left V 8 bases short and J 2 bases short, with 22 bases between. Here the CDR3 reads CASGTSKGVGTYEQYF. The CDR3 DNA reads TGTGCCAGCGGCACATCGAAAGGGGTAGGGACCTACGAGCAGTACTTC.